This TCR beta chain is from a study of cytomegalovirus exposure and HLA in healthy donors. For the study at large: Unique TCRs numbering some 80 million, obtained from HLA-typed donors, made up an early data release. Most donors, approximately 82% of a few hundred genotyped, fell in the Caucasian-associated ancestry cluster.

Germline CDR1 and CDR2: MNHNS and SASEGT. The CDR3 consists of 18 residues. V shed 2 bases and J 8 bases; nucleotides not matched to a gene: 18. A word on this clone: The antigen remains unidentified.

Study results and limitations: Later analysis identified over 15,000 TCR beta sequences associated with HLA alleles, using a false discovery rate threshold of 0.05. In an earlier analysis, productive rearrangement rates for most beta V segments clustered near 87% or 30%.

PCR primers comprised 60 Vbeta and 13 Jbeta primers. Using immunoSEQ multiplex PCR, the repertoire was profiled, and TCRdb retains in-frame clones only, with some absent. The table has 100,000 or so clones, 60% to 85% seen once. The source material was PBMCs. The clonotype comes from a man aged 40-49 years in good health and CMV-seronegative. The rearrangement links TRBV6-1 to TRBJ2-1; 7 bases fit TRBD2. The CDR3 nucleotides read TGTGCCAGCAGTGAATTCCCCATCGGCGGGAGTTTACCCGATGAGCAGTTCTTC. Translation gives CASSEFPIGGSLPDEQFF.